One sample yielded the 13 T cell receptor beta chains listed below, sequenced in a study of cytomegalovirus exposure and HLA in healthy donors. It was with 60 Vbeta and 13 Jbeta primers that the PCR ran. The protocol was immunoSEQ multiplex PCR, while the TCRdb copy is restricted to in-frame clones and leaves out a portion. The table includes 150,000 to 200,000 clones, over 65% detected once. Specimen: PBMCs. The origin of the receptors is a young man in good health and CMV-seropositive.

This chain joins TRBV27 and TRBJ1-2, with TRBD1 identical over 7 bases. Germline CDR1 is MNHEY and CDR2 is SMNVEV (reference sequence). This CDR3 has 13 residues. With V trimmed by 4 bases and J by 5 bases, 4 bases remained unmatched. CDR3 sequence: CASSYGTEYGYTF. DNA of the CDR3: TGTGCCAGCAGTTATGGGACAGAGTATGGCTACACCTTC.

The CDR3 spells CASSYSGGHTEAFF. The CDR3 nucleotides read TGTGCCAGCAGTTACTCAGGGGGCCACACTGAAGCTTTCTTT. The rearrangement uses TRBV6-6 and TRBJ1-1; TRBD1 agrees at 7 bases. After removal of 0 bases from V and 3 bases from J, the junction contained 1 base not matched to a gene. From germline, CDR1 is MNHNY and CDR2 SVGAGI (reference sequence). CDR3 length: 14 amino acids.

Worth noting for this clone: The sample has other DNA sequences that encode this CDR3 too. The gene calls are TRBV5-6 and TRBJ1-6, with D perhaps matching TRBD1 (6 bases). Germline CDR1 and CDR2: SGHDT and YYEEEE. V lost 0 bases, J lost 9 bases, and 13 bases lay in between. This CDR3 spans 15 amino acids. The CDR3 region has the DNA TGTGCCAGCAGCTTGGGGGCAGGGGTACGTTCACCCCTCCACTTT. Translating gives CASSLGAGVRSPLHF. Looking up the rest from reference TRBV5-6 and TRBJ1-6 gives the full variable domain: DAGVTQSPTHLIKTRGQQVTLRCSPKSGHDTVSWYQQALGQGPQFIFQYYEEEERQRGNFPDRFSGHQFPNYSSELNVNALLLGDSALYLCASSLGAGVRSPLHFGNGTRLTVT.

This rearrangement joins TRBV6-1 to TRBJ1-1; D unclear. Germline V gene data show CDR1 as MNHNS and CDR2 as SASEGT. Deletions cut 5 bases from V and 5 bases from J, with 18 bases between. This CDR3 comprises 15 residues. Here the CDR3 reads CASSNRLALGTEAFF. For the CDR3, the DNA is TGTGCCAGCAGTAATCGACTCGCCCTCGGGACTGAAGCTTTCTTT.

This clone was picked up a small number of times. The chain couples TRBV11-2 to TRBJ1-1, with D unclear. The CDR3 covers 14 residues. CDR1 and CDR2 from the germline V gene are SGHAT and FQNNGV. Trimming pared 2 bases from V and 1 base from J, leaving 8 bases between. The CDR3 sequence is CASSLLAGNTEAFF. In DNA form, the CDR3 reads TGTGCCAGCAGCTTACTCGCCGGGAACACTGAAGCTTTCTTT.

This clone was seen only a few times. The chain is built from TRBV6-1 and TRBJ1-1; 9 bases align to TRBD1. Looked up from germline, CDR1 is MNHNS and CDR2 is SASEGT. The junction had 7 bases not matched to a gene; V was cut back by 6 bases and J by 8 bases. The CDR3 is made up of 13 amino acids. DNA for the CDR3: TGTGCCAGCAGAGGACAGGGGTGGTCGGAAGCTTTCTTT. Its protein is CASRGQGWSEAFF.

The chain employs TRBV30 and TRBJ1-2; a possible D gene is TRBD1 (5 bases). V was trimmed by 5 bases and J by 0 bases, leaving 22 bases between them. The CDR3 spans 17 residues. Germline CDR1 reads GTSNPN; CDR2 reads SVGIG (reference sequence). CDR3 sequence: CAWADSLPTDANYGYTF. Here the CDR3 DNA reads TGTGCCTGGGCCGATTCTCTCCCGACAGACGCTAACTATGGCTACACCTTC.

The chain couples TRBV19 to TRBJ1-1, with TRBD1 identical over 7 bases. Germline assignment: CDR1 LNHDA and CDR2 SQIVND (reference sequence). This CDR3 contains 17 residues. The ends lost 4 bases at V and 0 bases at J; junction bases unmatched: 11. The DNA of the CDR3 is TGTGCCAGTAGTACCTCTCGGACAGGTCTCTTGAACACTGAAGCTTTCTTT. Its protein is CASSTSRTGLLNTEAFF.

The chain uses TRBV18 and TRBJ1-2; D is unclear. The germline V gene has CDR1 KGHSH and CDR2 LQKENI. V shed 0 bases and J shed 3 bases, with 5 bases lying between them. The CDR3 has 13 amino acids. CDR3 sequence reads: CASSPPADYGYTF. The CDR3, as DNA: TGTGCCAGCTCACCACCGGCGGACTATGGCTACACCTTC.

The chain combines TRBV4-2 with TRBJ1-5; the match to TRBD1 covers 9 bases. The CDR3 runs 16 residues. Per germline, CDR1 LGHNA and CDR2 YNFKEQ. The V segment lost 4 bases and the J segment 6 bases; nucleotides outside the gene matches: 10. DNA for the CDR3: TGTGCCAGCAGCCCACACAGGGGGCGACAAGGTCAGCCCCAGCATTTT. Its translation: CASSPHRGRQGQPQHF.

V usage is TRBV2 and J usage is TRBJ1-5, with D unclear. Germline V lookup: CDR1 SNHLY, CDR2 FYNNEI. The CDR3 extends over 14 amino acids. V was pared by 3 bases and J by 0 bases, with 6 bases between. As DNA, the CDR3 is TGTGCCAGCAGTGAGGTCAGTAGCAATCAGCCCCAGCATTTT. Amino acid sequence: CASSEVSSNQPQHF.

The genes are TRBV5-1 and TRBJ1-1; 7 nucleotides match TRBD1. Germline CDR1 and CDR2: SGHRS and YFSETQ. This CDR3 has 15 residues. V trimming: 1 base; J trimming: 2 bases; junction bases outside the gene matches: 5. CDR3 nucleotide sequence: TGCGCCAGCAGCTTGACCCCAGGGGGAAACACTGAAGCTTTCTTT. Translation gives CASSLTPGGNTEAFF.

V and J are TRBV7-9 and TRBJ1-5; D remains unclear. The germline CDR1 and CDR2 sequences are SEHNR and FQNEAQ (reference sequence). The CDR3 runs 12 residues. Trimming pared 4 bases from V and 7 bases from J, leaving 8 bases between. DNA for the CDR3: TGTGCCAGCAGCTCGCCGGGGCAGCCCCAGCATTTT. This sequence encodes CASSSPGQPQHF.